Each of the 21 T cell receptor beta chains below was sequenced from the same sample in a study of control samples from healthy donors and cancer patients. Repertoires were generated with immunoSEQ multiplex PCR, while TCRdb's copy carries only in-frame clones and drops some. The data hold approximately 170,000 clones, with 90% observed a single time. Material for sequencing was blood. Receptors were obtained from a woman in her 50s in good health.

This clone has only one observation. The CDR3 DNA reads TGTGCCAGCAGCCGACCGGGACTACAAGAGACCCAGTACTTC. It specifies CASSRPGLQETQYF. V and J are TRBV11-2 and TRBJ2-5; the match to TRBD2 covers 7 bases. This CDR3 is built from 14 residues. With V trimmed by 5 bases and J by 2 bases, 5 bases remained unmatched. Germline lookup yields CDR1 SGHAT and CDR2 FQNNGV.

For this clone: Other DNA sequences in this specimen translate into the identical CDR3. The J gene is TRBJ1-5, the V gene TRBV10-3; D gene ambiguous. Germline V gives CDR1 ENHRY, CDR2 SYGVKD. The CDR3 spans 14 residues. With 0 bases removed from V and 2 bases from J, the gap between germline ends came to 5 bases. The CDR3 DNA sequence: TGTGCCATCAGTGAGTCGAGGGGCAATCAGCCCCAGCATTTT. This translates into CAISESRGNQPQHF.

This chain links TRBV19 with TRBJ1-6; D call uncertain. The CDR3 consists of 16 residues. The V end lost 7 bases, the J end lost 0 bases, and 13 bases lay between the germline ends. Looked up from germline, CDR1 is LNHDA and CDR2 is SQIVND (reference sequence). CDR3 sequence: CASTYDGISYNSPLHF. The DNA of the CDR3 is TGTGCCAGTACCTATGACGGGATCTCCTATAATTCACCCCTCCACTTT. Supplemented by reference TRBV19 and TRBJ1-6, the full variable domain reads DGGITQSPKYLFRKEGQNVTLSCEQNLNHDAMYWYRQDPGQGLRLIYYSQIVNDFQKGDIAEGYSVSREKKESFPLTVTSAQKNPTAFYLCASTYDGISYNSPLHFGNGTRLTVT.

This clone was seen only once. The genes are TRBV6-2 or TRBV6-3 and TRBJ2-2; D possibly matches TRBD1 or TRBD2 (5 bases each). This CDR3 is 15 amino acids long. Germline CDR1 MNHEY, CDR2 SVGEGT. V shed 6 bases and J shed 7 bases, with 18 bases lying between them. The CDR3 region has the DNA TGTGCCAGCAGCTTCGACTGGGGGAAGGGCGGGGAGCTGTTTTTT. Translated: CASSFDWGKGGELFF.

The rearrangement uses TRBV27 and TRBJ1-4, with D possibly being TRBD1 (5 bases). Germline CDR1 reads MNHEY; CDR2 reads SMNVEV (reference sequence). The V end lost 2 bases, the J end lost 7 bases, and 11 bases lay between the germline ends. This CDR3 has 14 amino acids. This CDR3 is CASSLLRDGEKLFF. The CDR3 DNA reads as TGTGCCAGCAGTTTACTCCGGGACGGTGAAAAACTGTTTTTT. The full variable domain, rest sourced from reference TRBV27 and TRBJ1-4, is EAQVTQNPRYLITVTGKKLTVTCSQNMNHEYMSWYRQDPGLGLRQIYYSMNVEVTDKGDVPEGYKVSRKEKRNFPLILESPSPNQTSLYFCASSLLRDGEKLFFGSGTQLSVL.

V is TRBV4-1 and J is TRBJ2-5, with 8 bases that match TRBD2. Per the germline V gene, CDR1 is MGHRA and CDR2 is YSYEKL. Unmatched junction bases numbered 3, after V lost 0 bases and J lost 0 bases. The CDR3 loop spans 16 amino acids. CDR3: CASSQDGGGYQETQYF. In DNA, the CDR3 is TGCGCCAGCAGCCAAGATGGCGGGGGGTACCAAGAGACCCAGTACTTC.

The chain has TRBV2 and TRBJ2-1; D may correspond to TRBD1 or TRBD2 (5 bases each). The ends were cut back, 6 bases at V and 7 bases at J, with 16 bases in the middle. The length of the CDR3 is 14 residues. Germline V gene data show CDR1 as SNHLY and CDR2 as FYNNEI. The DNA of the CDR3 is TGTGCCAGCAGCGTTCCGGGACCGCCTAATGAGCAGTTCTTC. Encoded protein: CASSVPGPPNEQFF.

The genes are TRBV11-2 and TRBJ1-2; D is unresolved. This CDR3 is built from 15 residues. From germline, CDR1 is SGHAT and CDR2 FQNNGV. V was clipped by 1 base and J by 0 bases, with 9 bases between them. DNA of the CDR3: TGTGCCAGCAGCTTAGGGTTAAGACCTAACTATGGCTACACCTTC. This codes for CASSLGLRPNYGYTF.

This clone came up once. The rearrangement joins TRBV24-1 to TRBJ2-1; TRBD2 aligns across 10 bases. Germline V gives CDR1 KGHDR, CDR2 SFDVKD. The trim removed 4 bases at V and 5 bases at J, leaving 19 bases unmatched. The CDR3 contains 20 residues. The CDR3 is CATSETLGGRTSGLHNEQFF. The CDR3 DNA reads TGTGCCACCAGTGAGACCTTGGGGGGGCGGACTAGCGGATTACACAATGAGCAGTTCTTC.

The chain links TRBV6-5 to TRBJ1-5, with TRBD1 as a possible D gene (6 bases). Trimming took 2 bases from V and 6 from J, leaving 11 bases between them. Germline V gene data show CDR1 as MNHEY and CDR2 as SVGAGI. This CDR3 region has 14 residues. The CDR3 DNA is TGTGCCAGCAGTTACGGGGGGGGCGTTCAGCCCCAGCATTTT. It yields the protein CASSYGGGVQPQHF.

The chain employs TRBV29-1 and TRBJ2-7; D gene unclear. This CDR3 spans 16 amino acids. Trimming removed 6 bases at V and 4 bases at J, with 25 bases between. Looked up from germline, CDR1 is SQVTM and CDR2 is ANQGSEA. The CDR3 DNA is TGCAGCGTCAGCCGGTCGGCTCCCGGACGAGAATACGAGCAGTACTTC. As protein: CSVSRSAPGREYEQYF.

This clone was observed once. This chain links TRBV6-5 with TRBJ2-7; D is unclear. V was cut by 6 bases and J by 3 bases, with 12 bases left in between. CDR3 size: 13 residues. Germline lookup yields CDR1 MNHEY and CDR2 SVGAGI. This CDR3 reads CASSSSSLYEQYF. DNA for the CDR3: TGTGCCAGCAGCTCCAGCTCTCTCTACGAGCAGTACTTC.

V usage is TRBV5-4 and J usage is TRBJ2-5, with TRBD2 as a possible D gene (5 bases). The CDR3 covers 12 residues. Trimming stripped 4 bases from V and 5 bases from J, with 9 bases between. Germline V gene data show CDR1 as SGHNT and CDR2 as YYREEE (reference sequence). In DNA form, the CDR3 reads TGTGCCAGCAGCACCTCGGGGGAGACCCAGTACTTC. Encoded protein: CASSTSGETQYF.

The genes are TRBV9 and TRBJ2-6, with D hard to call. Germline CDR1 reads SGDLS; CDR2 reads YYNGEE. The CDR3 loop spans 16 amino acids. Trimming took off 0 bases at V and 2 bases at J, with 9 bases between the two ends. As DNA, the CDR3 is TGTGCCAGCAGCGTAGCTCTGGGGACTGGGGCCAACGTCCTGACTTTC. The encoded protein is CASSVALGTGANVLTF.

The chain uses TRBV7-2 and TRBJ1-2; no reliable D call. Trimming removed 0 bases from V and 1 base from J, with 9 bases in between. Germline CDR1 reads SGHTA; CDR2 reads FQGNSA. The CDR3 spans 15 residues. This CDR3 is CASSLAERYNYGYTF. The CDR3 bases are TGTGCCAGCAGCTTAGCGGAGAGGTATAACTATGGCTACACCTTC.

In regard to this clone: In the same sample, other DNA sequences code for this CDR3. The V gene is TRBV3-1 (or the pseudogene TRBV3-2), the J gene TRBJ2-1, with D unresolved. Per the germline V gene, CDR1 is LGHDT and CDR2 is YNNKEL (reference sequence). V was clipped by 1 base and J by 7 bases, with 2 bases between them. This CDR3 is 11 amino acids long. The CDR3 sequence: CASSQANEQFF. The CDR3 coding sequence is TGTGCCAGCAGCCAAGCAAATGAGCAGTTCTTC.

The CDR3 DNA follows: TGTGCCAGCAGCTTGGCACCGGGACAGGGATCACTTAGCAATCAGCCCCAGCATTTT. It specifies CASSLAPGQGSLSNQPQHF. This sequence joins TRBV5-6 and TRBJ1-5; 9 nucleotides agree with TRBD1. V was pared by 0 bases and J by 0 bases, with 10 bases of the junction left unmatched. CDR3 length: 19 amino acids. Germline CDR1 reads SGHDT; CDR2 reads YYEEEE.

This chain links TRBV27 with TRBJ2-7; TRBD2 aligns across 11 bases. The germline V gene encodes CDR1 MNHEY and CDR2 SMNVEV (reference sequence). V lost 8 bases and J lost 1; bases outside the gene matches: 10. CDR3 length equals 16 residues. The CDR3 sequence: CASRGLAGGYSYEQYF. CDR3 bases: TGTGCCAGCCGGGGGCTAGCGGGAGGTTATTCCTACGAGCAGTACTTC.

This sequence joins TRBV5-5 and TRBJ2-2; 8 nucleotides align to TRBD2. CDR1 is SGHKS, CDR2 YYEKEE, per germline (reference sequence). This CDR3 region has 15 residues. The V and J ends lost 2 bases and 0 bases, in that order; junction bases with no gene match: 0. The CDR3 reads CASSFSGTNTGELFF. The CDR3 nucleotides are TGTGCCAGCAGCTTTAGCGGGACGAACACCGGGGAGCTGTTTTTT.

The V and J genes are TRBV25-1 and TRBJ2-3, with D hard to call. The V and J ends lost 3 bases and 5 bases respectively, with 21 bases between them. CDR1 and CDR2 (germline): MGHDK, SYGVNS. This CDR3 spans 17 amino acids. The CDR3 coding sequence is TGTGCCAGCAGTGATTTGTTGACTGTCGATCAGGTAGATACGCAGTATTTT. The encoded protein is CASSDLLTVDQVDTQYF. Using reference TRBV25-1 and TRBJ2-3 for the parts outside the CDR3, the full variable domain is EADIYQTPRYLVIGTGKKITLECSQTMGHDKMYWYQQDPGMELHLIHYSYGVNSTEKGDLSSESTVSRIRTEHFPLTLESARPSHTSQYLCASSDLLTVDQVDTQYFGPGTRLTVL.

V usage is TRBV18 and J usage is TRBJ1-1; D not resolved. Germline loops: CDR1 KGHSH, CDR2 LQKENI. Trimming stripped 5 bases from V and 3 bases from J, with 10 bases between. CDR3 size: 13 residues. In DNA form, the CDR3 reads TGTGCCAGCTCAGGGAATAGGGACACTGAAGCTTTCTTT. This encodes CASSGNRDTEAFF.